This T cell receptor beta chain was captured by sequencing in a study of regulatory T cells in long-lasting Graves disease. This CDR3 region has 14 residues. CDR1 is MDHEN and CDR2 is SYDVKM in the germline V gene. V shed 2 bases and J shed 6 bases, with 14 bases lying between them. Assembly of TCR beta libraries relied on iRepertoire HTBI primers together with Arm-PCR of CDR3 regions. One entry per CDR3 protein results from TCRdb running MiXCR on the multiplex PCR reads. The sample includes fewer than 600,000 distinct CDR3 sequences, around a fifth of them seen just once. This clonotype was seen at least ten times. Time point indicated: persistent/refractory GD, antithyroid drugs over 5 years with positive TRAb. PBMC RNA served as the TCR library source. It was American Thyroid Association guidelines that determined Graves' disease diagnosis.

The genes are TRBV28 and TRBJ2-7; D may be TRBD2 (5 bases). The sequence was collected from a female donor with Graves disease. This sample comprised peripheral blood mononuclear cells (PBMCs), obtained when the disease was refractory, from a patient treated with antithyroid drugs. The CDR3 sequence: CASSLAGSSSEQYF. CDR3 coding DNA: TGTGCCAGCAGTTTAGCGGGCTCTTCGTCCGAGCAGTACTTC.